These 20 T cell receptor beta chains originate from one sample sequenced in a study of PD-L1 blockade in urothelial cancer. Time point of the sample: peripheral blood 6 weeks after treatment start. The repertoire was sequenced with immunoSEQ multiplex PCR; TCRdb's copy has only in-frame clones and lacks some. The profile shows 90,000 to 130,000 clones, roughly 90% of them singletons. Sequences were derived from PBMCs, sampled around atezolizumab (anti-PD-L1) treatment. These receptors all stem from a man in his sixties with urothelial cancer.

The chain recombines TRBV30 with TRBJ1-2; a weak D match, TRBD1 (6 bases). The CDR3 totals 11 residues. CDR1 and CDR2 from the germline V gene are GTSNPN and SVGIG (reference sequence). CDR3 residues: CVWQGTYGYTF. DNA for the CDR3: TGTGTGTGGCAGGGGACCTATGGCTACACCTTC.

This chain connects TRBV7-6 to TRBJ1-4, with D unresolved. This CDR3 contains 16 residues. Trimming stripped 3 bases from V and 2 bases from J, with 13 bases between. The germline CDR1 and CDR2 sequences are SGHVS and FNYEAQ. The DNA of the CDR3 is TGTGCCAGCAGCTTTCTTGAGTTCGGGACTAATGAAAAACTGTTTTTT. Its translation: CASSFLEFGTNEKLFF.

This clone showed up just a few times. V gene TRBV4-1 combines with J gene TRBJ2-3; 9 nucleotides align to TRBD2. The CDR3 is 17 residues long. Germline V gene data show CDR1 as MGHRA and CDR2 as YSYEKL. V lost 4 bases to trimming and J lost 0 bases; unmatched junction nucleotides: 8. The CDR3 DNA sequence: TGCGCCAGCAGCCGGGGCGGGGGGGCCTTTAGCACAGATACGCAGTATTTT. The encoded protein is CASSRGGGAFSTDTQYF.

V usage is TRBV7-2 and J usage is TRBJ2-1; possible D gene TRBD2, 6 bases. Germline V gene data show CDR1 as SGHTA and CDR2 as FQGNSA. This CDR3 has 16 amino acids. The V end was cut by 5 bases, the J end by 0 bases, with 14 bases between. CDR3 nucleotide sequence: TGTGCCAGCAGCCGCGGGATATCGAGCTCCTACAATGAGCAGTTCTTC. This sequence encodes CASSRGISSSYNEQFF. The variable domain in full, completed from reference TRBV7-2 and TRBJ2-1, reads GAGVSQSPSNKVTEKGKDVELRCDPISGHTALYWYRQSLGQGLEFLIYFQGNSAPDKSGLPSDRFSAERTGGSVSTLTIQRTQQEDSAVYLCASSRGISSSYNEQFFGPGTRLTVL.

This chain uses TRBV28 with TRBJ1-5; 8 bases align to TRBD1. J was trimmed by 5 bases and V by 6 bases; bases with no gene match: 12. This CDR3 is built from 16 residues. Per the germline V gene, CDR1 is MDHEN and CDR2 is SYDVKM. The CDR3 here is CASSTSDRENDQPQHF. The CDR3 bases are TGTGCCAGCAGCACTTCGGACAGGGAGAATGATCAGCCCCAGCATTTT.

V usage is TRBV5-1 and J usage is TRBJ2-7; D remains ambiguous. V lost 0 bases and J lost 0, with 4 bases in between. Germline assignment: CDR1 SGHRS and CDR2 YFSETQ. The CDR3 runs to 13 residues. The CDR3 here is CASSLEHSYEQYF. The CDR3 region has the DNA TGCGCCAGCAGCTTGGAACACTCCTACGAGCAGTACTTC.

This clone was seen only once. The chain joins TRBV4-3 to TRBJ2-1; 8 bases align to TRBD2. With V trimmed by 4 bases and J by 2 bases, 4 bases remained unmatched. There are 15 residues in the CDR3. Germline CDR1 is LGHNA and CDR2 is YSLEER. This CDR3 is CASSRLAGTYNEQFF. The CDR3, as DNA: TGCGCCAGCAGCCGTTTAGCGGGAACCTACAATGAGCAGTTCTTC.

The chain is built from TRBV27 and TRBJ2-5; TRBD2 might be the D (7 bases). V was shortened by 5 bases and J by 5 bases, with 12 bases between the two germline ends. The V gene's germline CDR1 is MNHEY and CDR2 SMNVEV (reference sequence). The CDR3 has 13 residues. As DNA, the CDR3 is TGTGCCAGCAGTCACGGGGGGCGGGAGACCCAGTACTTC. The encoded protein is CASSHGGRETQYF.

V gene TRBV5-1 combines with J gene TRBJ2-1, with 12 bases that match TRBD2. V shed 4 bases and J 3 bases; nucleotides not matched to a gene: 5. This CDR3 contains 16 residues. In germline, CDR1 is SGHRS, CDR2 YFSETQ. The DNA of the CDR3 is TGCGCCAGCAGCCCCCCGACTAGCGGGGGCTACAATGAGCAGTTCTTC. Translating it yields CASSPPTSGGYNEQFF.

This chain uses TRBV11-2 with TRBJ2-5; 13 nucleotides agree with TRBD2. J was trimmed by 4 bases and V by 5 bases; bases with no gene match: 4. The CDR3 is made up of 15 amino acids. Germline-derived CDR1 and CDR2 are SGHAT and FQNNGV. The CDR3 region has the DNA TGTGCCAGCAGCGAGGGGACTAGCGGGACAGAGACCCAGTACTTC. Translating it yields CASSEGTSGTETQYF.

The CDR3 DNA reads TGTGCCTGGACCTCGGGTGGGTACGTCTCTGGAAACACCATATATTTT. Residues: CAWTSGGYVSGNTIYF. The rearrangement uses TRBV30 and TRBJ1-3; no firm D call. Germline lookup yields CDR1 GTSNPN and CDR2 SVGIG (reference sequence). CDR3 length equals 16 residues. The ends were cut back, 4 bases at V and 0 bases at J, with 16 bases in the middle.

The chain uses TRBV19 and TRBJ2-7; the match to TRBD2 covers 11 bases. J was trimmed by 3 bases and V by 8 bases; bases with no gene match: 9. The CDR3 consists of 15 residues. Germline CDR1 and CDR2: LNHDA and SQIVND (reference sequence). Here the CDR3 reads CASRSGLAGDYEQYF. The CDR3 bases are TGTGCCAGTCGAAGTGGACTAGCGGGTGACTACGAGCAGTACTTC. The full variable domain, completed using reference TRBV19 and TRBJ2-7, is DGGITQSPKYLFRKEGQNVTLSCEQNLNHDAMYWYRQDPGQGLRLIYYSQIVNDFQKGDIAEGYSVSREKKESFPLTVTSAQKNPTAFYLCASRSGLAGDYEQYFGPGTRLTVT.

The J gene is TRBJ1-5, the V gene TRBV4-2, with 8 bases matching TRBD1. Looked up from germline, CDR1 is LGHNA and CDR2 is YNFKEQ. V was pared by 3 bases and J by 5 bases, with 6 bases of the junction left unmatched. The CDR3 loop spans 15 amino acids. This CDR3 is CASSQPGQEDQPQHF. The CDR3 DNA is TGTGCCAGCAGCCAGCCGGGACAGGAAGATCAGCCCCAGCATTTT.

In this sample, this clone turned up once. V gene TRBV18 combines with J gene TRBJ2-1; 7 bases fit TRBD1. This CDR3 contains 14 residues. Unmatched junction bases numbered 9, after V lost 3 bases and J lost 10 bases. CDR1 and CDR2 (germline): KGHSH, LQKENI. Here the CDR3 reads CASSPPSTGREQFF. The CDR3 coding sequence is TGTGCCAGCTCACCCCCTTCGACAGGGCGGGAGCAGTTCTTC. Looking up the rest from reference TRBV18 and TRBJ2-1 gives the full variable domain: NAGVMQNPRHLVRRRGQEARLRCSPMKGHSHVYWYRQLPEEGLKFMVYLQKENIIDESGMPKERFSAEFPKEGPSILRIQQVVRGDSAAYFCASSPPSTGREQFFGPGTRLTVL.

Here the CDR3 DNA reads TGTGCCAGCAGCACAAACTGGCGAGCGAATGAGCAGTTCTTC. It is translated as CASSTNWRANEQFF. V is TRBV11-3 and J is TRBJ2-1; D gene uncertain. CDR3 length: 14 residues. Trimming took 5 bases from V and 7 from J, leaving 15 bases between them. Germline lookup yields CDR1 SGHNT and CDR2 YENEEA.

The chain recombines TRBV14 with TRBJ2-1, with D possibly being TRBD2 (6 bases). V gave up 4 bases and J gave up 7 bases, with 17 bases separating them. The CDR3 sequence is 15 residues long. CDR1 and CDR2 from the germline V gene are SGHDN and FVKESK. The CDR3, as DNA: TGTGCCAGCAGCCCGGGATACGGGACTCTGAATGAGCAGTTCTTC. It codes for CASSPGYGTLNEQFF. The full variable domain, rest sourced from reference TRBV14 and TRBJ2-1, is EAGVTQFPSHSVIEKGQTVTLRCDPISGHDNLYWYRRVMGKEIKFLLHFVKESKQDESGMPNNRFLAERTGGTYSTLKVQPAELEDSGVYFCASSPGYGTLNEQFFGPGTRLTVL.

V and J are TRBV11-2 and TRBJ1-3; D may be TRBD1 (5 bases). This CDR3 region has 15 residues. The V gene's germline CDR1 is SGHAT and CDR2 FQNNGV. The V end lost 1 base, the J end lost 2 bases, and 9 bases lay between the germline ends. DNA of the CDR3: TGTGCCAGCAGCTTAGTGGGGGGTACTGGAAACACCATATATTTT. Its translation: CASSLVGGTGNTIYF.

The chain recombines TRBV6-1 with TRBJ1-1; D not resolved. V lost 6 bases and J lost 5, with 19 bases in between. There are 15 residues in the CDR3. CDR1 and CDR2 (germline): MNHNS, SASEGT. CDR3 bases: TGTGCCAGCAGCGAAACACGGAGGCTTAGGACTGAAGCTTTCTTT. It translates to CASSETRRLRTEAFF.

J is TRBJ1-3 and V is TRBV9, with 7 bases identical to TRBD1. Germline assignment: CDR1 SGDLS and CDR2 YYNGEE. The CDR3 has 16 residues. With V trimmed by 3 bases and J by 0 bases, 6 bases remained unmatched. CDR3 residues: CASSAGQISSGNTIYF. DNA of the CDR3: TGTGCCAGCAGCGCGGGACAGATCAGCTCTGGAAACACCATATATTTT.

The CDR3 nucleotides are TGTGCCAGCAGCCCAAGGACTAGCGGGGGGCAGAGCTCCTACAATGAGCAGTTCTTC. As protein: CASSPRTSGGQSSYNEQFF. The chain is built from TRBV7-3 and TRBJ2-1, with 14 bases lining up with TRBD2. Trimming at V came to 5 bases and at J to 0 bases, leaving 9 bases not matched to a gene. Germline V gene sequence: CDR1 SGHTA, CDR2 FQGTGA. The CDR3 runs 19 residues.